The 10 T cell receptor beta chains listed next were all sequenced from one sample in a study of T cell responses to AZD1222 COVID-19 vaccine. The table came from immunoSEQ multiplex PCR; TCRdb's copy has only in-frame clones and leaves some out. This table holds tens of thousands of clones, about 74% found once. The specimen was peripheral blood, collected on day 0 of AZD1222 vaccination. The receptors originated from an adult in good health.

The rearrangement uses TRBV6-4 and TRBJ2-1; possible D gene TRBD1, 5 bases. This CDR3 spans 15 amino acids. V was shortened by 2 bases and J by 3 bases, with 11 bases between the two germline ends. Per the germline V gene, CDR1 is MRHNA and CDR2 is SNTAGT. The CDR3, as DNA: TGTGCCAGCAGTGACGAGGCAGGGAACTACAATGAGCAGTTCTTC. The encoded protein is CASSDEAGNYNEQFF.

The chain is built from TRBV7-2 and TRBJ2-5, with D tentatively TRBD2 (5 bases). This CDR3 contains 13 residues. Germline lookup yields CDR1 SGHTA and CDR2 FQGNSA. Trimming left V 0 bases short and J 9 bases short, with 11 bases between. CDR3 sequence reads: CASSLALEGAQYF. The CDR3 DNA reads as TGTGCCAGCAGCTTAGCGCTCGAGGGTGCCCAGTACTTC.

V and J are TRBV11-2 and TRBJ2-7; tentative D call: TRBD1 (8 bases). Germline-derived CDR1 and CDR2 are SGHAT and FQNNGV. Deletions cut 5 bases from V and 1 base from J, with 15 bases between. The CDR3 has 15 amino acids. CDR3 in amino acids: CASSPGQGGSYEQYF. CDR3 DNA: TGTGCCAGCAGCCCCGGACAGGGAGGGTCCTACGAGCAGTACTTC.

V and J are TRBV24-1 and TRBJ2-5, with D unresolved. V lost 1 base and J lost 0, with 8 bases in between. The CDR3 extends over 15 amino acids. CDR1 is KGHDR and CDR2 is SFDVKD in the germline V gene. In nucleotides, the CDR3 is TGTGCCACCAGTGATTTTTCGTCAGACCAAGAGACCCAGTACTTC. Encoded protein: CATSDFSSDQETQYF.

The chain carries TRBV6-6 and TRBJ1-3; 9 bases map to TRBD1. The CDR3 is 13 residues long. In germline, CDR1 is MNHNY, CDR2 SVGAGI (reference sequence). The V segment lost 11 bases and the J segment 4 bases; nucleotides outside the gene matches: 6. The chain's CDR3 is CAGGTGSGNTIYF. In DNA, the CDR3 is TGTGCCGGCGGGACAGGGTCAGGAAACACCATATATTTT.

The V call is TRBV29-1, the J call TRBJ2-3; 7 bases agree with TRBD1. Trimming took 3 bases from V and 2 from J; bases not matched to a gene: 2. Germline V gene data show CDR1 as SQVTM and CDR2 as ANQGSEA. The CDR3 is 13 amino acids. Here the CDR3 DNA reads TGCAGCGTTGACAAGGGGGCCACAGATACGCAGTATTTT. Residues: CSVDKGATDTQYF.

The chain is built from TRBV19 and TRBJ1-1, with TRBD1 identical over 8 bases. Germline CDR1 is LNHDA and CDR2 is SQIVND (reference sequence). The CDR3 covers 16 residues. The J segment lost 4 bases and the V segment lost 1 base, leaving 8 bases of the junction unmatched. CDR3 sequence reads: CASSIGAAGGLTEAFF. CDR3 sequence (DNA): TGTGCCAGTAGTATAGGGGCCGCAGGGGGCCTCACTGAAGCTTTCTTT.

The chain couples TRBV28 to TRBJ1-2; D not resolved. Germline V CDR1 and CDR2: MDHEN, SYDVKM. This CDR3 has 12 amino acids. Trimming removed 2 bases from V and 2 bases from J, with 3 bases in between. The CDR3 sequence is CASSLENYGYTF. The CDR3 coding sequence is TGTGCCAGCAGTTTAGAGAACTATGGCTACACCTTC.

The chain is built from TRBV12-3 or TRBV12-4 and TRBJ2-7, with D hard to call. Trimming removed 6 bases at V and 1 base at J, with 4 bases between. This CDR3 spans 11 amino acids. DNA for the CDR3: TGTGCCAGCAGCCCTTCCTACGAGCAGTACTTC. Protein: CASSPSYEQYF.

The chain joins TRBV2 to TRBJ1-4, with a tentative D call TRBD1 (5 bases). Germline loops: CDR1 SNHLY, CDR2 FYNNEI. The CDR3 sequence is 15 residues long. V dropped 3 bases and J dropped 7 bases, with 15 bases sitting between them. In DNA form, the CDR3 reads TGTGCCAGCAGTGACTCGACTGGAGGGGCTGAAAAACTGTTTTTT. Its translation: CASSDSTGGAEKLFF.